This entry features one TCR beta chain sequence. Its antigen is currently unknown. V lost 0 bases, J lost 4 bases, and 19 bases lay in between. In germline, CDR1 is SGHDT, CDR2 YYEEEE. The length of the CDR3 is 17 residues. The data derive from a study of cytotoxic CD8 clonotypes in ibrutinib-treated CLL. General study findings and limits: For progressing versus sustained-remission patients, sampling times were not the same. Clonality rose at ibrutinib response, held steady in sustained remission, and fell toward baseline at progression.

Frozen-stored PBMCs produced 1.5 to 2.5 micrograms of genomic DNA for TCR beta libraries. The sequencing depth, 1 in 200,000 to 1 in 1 million T cells, was the target. Profiled with immunoSEQ multiplex PCR; TCRdb holds only in-frame clones, not every one. The sample holds some 290,000 clones, almost 80% seen once. This clonotype was sampled from a human donor with chronic lymphocytic leukemia. The chain is built from TRBV5-6 and TRBJ2-5, with D perhaps TRBD1 or TRBD2 (6 bases each). The specimen comprised PBMCs, sampled before ibrutinib treatment. CDR3 nucleotide sequence: TGTGCCAGCAGCTTGGCCAATAAGTTCGGGGGCCGAGAGACCCAGTACTTC. Its translation: CASSLANKFGGRETQYF.